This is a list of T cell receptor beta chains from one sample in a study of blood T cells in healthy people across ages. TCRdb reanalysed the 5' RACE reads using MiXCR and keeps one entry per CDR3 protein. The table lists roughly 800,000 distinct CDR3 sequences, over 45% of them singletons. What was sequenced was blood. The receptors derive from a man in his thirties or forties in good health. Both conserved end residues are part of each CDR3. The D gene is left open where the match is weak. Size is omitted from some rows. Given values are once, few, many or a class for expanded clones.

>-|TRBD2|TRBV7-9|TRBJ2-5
CASSPGRLGDEQYF
TGTGCCAGCAGCCCCGGGAGGCTTGGGGATGAGCAGTACTTC
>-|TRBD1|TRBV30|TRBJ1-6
CAWSSPGQGASGSPLHF
TGTGCCTGGAGTAGCCCGGGACAGGGGGCGTCGGGGTCACCCCTCCACTTT
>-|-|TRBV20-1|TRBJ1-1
CSVGHQYTEAFF
TGCAGTGTCGGGCACCAATACACTGAAGCTTTCTTT
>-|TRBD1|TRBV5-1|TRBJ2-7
CASSRGEQGAYEQYF
TGCGCCAGCAGCCGAGGCGAGCAGGGGGCCTACGAGCAGTACTTC
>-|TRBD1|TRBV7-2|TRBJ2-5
CASSWMEAGGGETQYF
TGTGCCAGCAGCTGGATGGAAGCAGGGGGCGGGGAGACCCAGTACTTC
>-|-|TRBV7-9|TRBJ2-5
CASSSLGATYQETQYF
TGTGCCAGCAGCTCCCTAGGAGCCACGTACCAAGAGACCCAGTACTTC
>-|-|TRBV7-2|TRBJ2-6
CASSTAGSGANVLTF
TGTGCCAGCAGCACAGCGGGTTCTGGGGCCAACGTCCTGACTTTC
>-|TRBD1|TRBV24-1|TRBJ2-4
CATSQGQGEDIQYF
TGTGCCACCAGTCAAGGACAGGGTGAGGACATTCAGTACTTC
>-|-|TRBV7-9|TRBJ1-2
CASSSPQDGNYGYTF
TGTGCCAGCAGCTCACCCCAGGACGGGAACTATGGCTACACCTTC
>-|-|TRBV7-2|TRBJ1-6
CASSFSLGNSPLHF
TGTGCCAGCAGCTTTTCGTTGGGGAATTCACCCCTCCACTTT
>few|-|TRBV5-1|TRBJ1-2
CASSLVGNGYTF
TGCGCCAGCAGCTTGGTGGGGAATGGCTACACCTTC
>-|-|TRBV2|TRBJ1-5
CASSEWGYRSNQPQHF
TGTGCCAGCAGTGAATGGGGGTACAGGAGCAATCAGCCCCAGCATTTT
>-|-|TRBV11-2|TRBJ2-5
CASRASGTGETQYF
TGTGCCAGCAGGGCTAGTGGAACAGGAGAGACCCAGTACTTC
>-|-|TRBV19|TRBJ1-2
CASVSPANYGYTF
TGTGCCAGCGTCAGTCCGGCTAACTATGGCTACACCTTC
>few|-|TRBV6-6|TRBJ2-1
CAIPRETASRNYNEQFF
TGTGCCATCCCAAGGGAGACAGCGTCGAGGAACTACAATGAGCAGTTCTTC
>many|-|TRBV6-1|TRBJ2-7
CASRPPGSYYEQYF
TGTGCCAGCAGGCCTCCCGGGAGCTACTACGAGCAGTACTTC
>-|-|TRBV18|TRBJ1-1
CASSPPTVRTLAFF
TGTGCCAGCTCACCACCGACAGTTCGCACCTTGGCTTTCTTT
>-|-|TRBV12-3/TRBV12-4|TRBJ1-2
CASSLRVDGYTF
TGTGCCAGCAGTTTACGGGTAGATGGCTACACCTTC
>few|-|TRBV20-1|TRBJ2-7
CSARMMGTGNEQYF
TGCAGTGCTAGAATGATGGGTACGGGGAACGAGCAGTACTTC
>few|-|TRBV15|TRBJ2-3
CATRGSGTDTQYF
TGTGCCACCAGAGGCTCTGGCACAGATACGCAGTATTTT
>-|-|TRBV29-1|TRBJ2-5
CSVGGASGQETQYF
TGCAGCGTTGGGGGGGCTAGCGGTCAAGAGACCCAGTACTTC
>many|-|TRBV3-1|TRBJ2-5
CASSQDVRHGETQYF
TGTGCCAGCAGCCAAGACGTCCGTCATGGGGAGACCCAGTACTTC
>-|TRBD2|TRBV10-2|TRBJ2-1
CASQGLAGTSRYNEQFF
TGCGCCAGCCAGGGACTAGCGGGAACCTCTCGCTACAATGAGCAGTTCTTC
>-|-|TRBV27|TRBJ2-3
CASSLLRAGTDTQYF
TGTGCCAGCAGTTTATTGAGGGCGGGAACAGATACGCAGTATTTT
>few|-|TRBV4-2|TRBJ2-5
CASRRDSSFETQYF
TGTGCCAGCCGAAGGGATTCTAGCTTCGAGACCCAGTACTTC
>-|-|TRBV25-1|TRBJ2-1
CASRGNSYNEQFF
TGTGCCAGCAGGGGAAATTCCTACAATGAGCAGTTCTTC